Below, one TCR beta chain is given with its context. The sample originates from a study of cytomegalovirus exposure and HLA in healthy donors. The CDR3 runs 13 residues. Per the germline V gene, CDR1 is SGHTS and CDR2 is YDEGEE. The V end was cut by 3 bases, the J end by 6 bases, with 13 bases between. A multiplex PCR was run with 60 Vbeta primers and 13 Jbeta primers. TCRdb keeps only in-frame clones here, not all; method: immunoSEQ multiplex PCR. Here the sample spans 150,000 or so clones, roughly 77% being singletons. The sequenced sample consisted of PBMCs. The chain is built from TRBV5-8 and TRBJ2-7; D is perhaps TRBD1 (6 bases). The source of this sequence is a man between 25 and 39 years old in good health and CMV-seropositive. CDR3 sequence reads: CASSWAGDAEQYF. DNA of the CDR3: TGTGCCAGCAGCTGGGCAGGGGATGCCGAGCAGTACTTC. The full variable domain, with the rest looked up from reference TRBV5-8 and TRBJ2-7, is EAGVTQSPTHLIKTRGQQATLRCSPISGHTSVYWYQQALGLGLQFLLWYDEGEERNRGNFPPRFSGRQFPNYSSELNVNALELEDSALYLCASSWAGDAEQYFGPGTRLTVT.